This T cell receptor beta chain was obtained from a study of blood T cell repertoires in COVID-19. The protocol was immunoSEQ multiplex PCR, while the TCRdb copy is restricted to in-frame clones and leaves out a portion. This sample has roughly 500,000 clones, with 70% to 90% found just once. Looked up from germline, CDR1 is SGHTA and CDR2 is FQGNSA. V dropped 5 bases and J dropped 6 bases, with 14 bases sitting between them. The CDR3 extends over 14 amino acids. The study drew participants aged about 18 to 90 years from some 24 US areas. This TCR was recovered from a woman in her thirties or forties who had recovered from COVID-19. Source material: PBMCs or T cells enriched from blood (not recorded which). The rearrangement links TRBV7-2 to TRBJ1-3, with a tentative D call TRBD1 (6 bases). The CDR3 loop is CASSTRQVENTIYF. CDR3 bases: TGTGCCAGCAGCACCCGACAGGTGGAAAACACCATATATTTT. Looking up the rest from reference TRBV7-2 and TRBJ1-3 gives the full variable domain: GAGVSQSPSNKVTEKGKDVELRCDPISGHTALYWYRQSLGQGLEFLIYFQGNSAPDKSGLPSDRFSAERTGGSVSTLTIQRTQQEDSAVYLCASSTRQVENTIYFGEGSWLTVV.